This T cell receptor beta chain was captured by sequencing in a study of cytomegalovirus exposure and HLA in healthy donors. Study-wide background: The same platform was used for the approximately 120 validation repertoires as for the roughly 670 first-cohort repertoires, as reported in a later analysis. Study observations and caveats: Subsequent analysis revealed that first-cohort TCR clusters tended to co-occur in the 100 to 150 validation repertoires. High sensitivity and specificity were reportedly achieved when the classifier diagnosed cytomegalovirus status.

Notes on this clone: Its antigen is currently unknown.

Germline values: CDR1 MGHDK, CDR2 SYGVNS. CDR3 length equals 16 residues. V was pared by 3 bases and J by 7 bases, with 18 bases between. Profiled with immunoSEQ multiplex PCR; TCRdb holds only in-frame clones, not every one. This sample has 55,000 to 70,000 clones, with 80% to 90% found just once. Sequenced: PBMCs. The genes are TRBV25-1 and TRBJ1-4; D is unresolved. This TCR was sampled from a woman younger than 30 in good health and CMV-seronegative. The chain's CDR3 is CASSEVRGARGEKLFF. The CDR3 DNA follows: TGTGCCAGCAGTGAGGTTCGGGGTGCCAGAGGTGAAAAACTGTTTTTT.